Listed below are T cell receptor beta chains from one sample, sequenced in a study of identical twins. In TCRdb, the 5' RACE reads were re-called with MiXCR into one record per CDR3 protein. The table includes 1.5 million to 2 million distinct CDR3 sequences, under 35% detected once. Sequencing was done on a sample of cord blood. The source is a newborn girl in good health. Both conserved end residues are part of each CDR3. Each record gives: D gene, V gene, J gene, clone size, CDR3 DNA, CDR3 protein. D genes are given only for firm matches. Not all rows give a size; the values are once, few, many and, for expanded clones, a class.

>.|TRBV20-1|TRBJ1-5|.
TGCAGTGCCCAACCTAACCAGGGCGGTAGCAATCAGCCCCAGCATTTT
CSAQPNQGGSNQPQHF
>.|TRBV3-1|TRBJ1-2|.
TGTGCCAGCAGCCAAAATGCAGGCCCCTATGGCTACACCTTC
CASSQNAGPYGYTF
>.|TRBV10-2|TRBJ1-5|few
TGCGCCAGCAGTGCCGGGATAAATCAGCCCCAGCATTTT
CASSAGINQPQHF
>TRBD2|TRBV5-5|TRBJ2-3|few
TGTGCCAGCAGCCGGGGCCTACTAGCGGATACAGATACGCAGTATTTT
CASSRGLLADTDTQYF
>TRBD2|TRBV10-3|TRBJ2-5|few
TGTGCCATCAGTGAGCCCGGGACTAGCGGGGAGACCCAGTACTTC
CAISEPGTSGETQYF
>.|TRBV4-2|TRBJ2-3|.
TGTGCCAGCAGCCCGGAATACGACTACTTCACAGATACGCAGTATTTT
CASSPEYDYFTDTQYF
>TRBD1|TRBV4-2|TRBJ1-4|.
TGTGCCAGCAGCCCCGGACAGGCTGCAACTGATGAAAAACTGTTTTTT
CASSPGQAATDEKLFF
>.|TRBV5-5|TRBJ1-3|.
TGTGCCAGCAGCTTGTATGGAAACACCATATATTTT
CASSLYGNTIYF
>.|TRBV2|TRBJ1-4|few
TGTGCCAGCAGTGAAGGGACCCCGGGGGAAAAACTGTTTTTT
CASSEGTPGEKLFF
>TRBD2|TRBV18|TRBJ2-3|.
TGTGCCAGCTCACCACGGACAGCGGGAGGCACAGATACGCAGTATTTT
CASSPRTAGGTDTQYF
>.|TRBV12-3/TRBV12-4|TRBJ2-7|.
TGTGCCAGCAATTTGGGCCGCTACGACCAGTACTTC
CASNLGRYDQYF
>TRBD2|TRBV11-2|TRBJ2-5|.
TGTGCCAGCAGCTTATCCCCCCGCGGGAGGTACCAAGAGACCCAGTACTTC
CASSLSPRGRYQETQYF
>.|TRBV20-1|TRBJ1-2|.
TGCAGTGCGCGAGTCACGGCTTCATCTCCCTATGGCTACACCTTC
CSARVTASSPYGYTF
>TRBD2|TRBV25-1|TRBJ2-1|.
TGTGCCAGCAGTGGGGAGGGACGGACCTACAATGAGCAGTTCTTC
CASSGEGRTYNEQFF
>TRBD2|TRBV6-6|TRBJ2-7|few
TGTGCCAGCAGAATCCTAGCGGGGGGACCCTACAATGAGCAGTACTTC
CASRILAGGPYNEQYF